Below, one TCR beta chain is given with its context. This clonotype was picked up many times. Its antigen target is currently unknown. No quality values exist for individual bases; no much larger clone is one base distant. This entry belongs to a study of neurological immune-mediated disorders (dated by TCRdb to between 2018 and 2020). For context, the study as a whole: Using UMI-based sequencing, the study compared peripheral blood TCR-beta repertoires from patients with HTLV-I-associated myelopathy (HAM/TSP), patients with multiple sclerosis, and healthy controls. The cohort comprised about 68 subjects: roughly 15 HAM/TSP patients, approximately 34 multiple sclerosis patients and some 20 healthy controls. The approximately 100 TCR-beta libraries included longitudinal samples, technical triplicates and paired sorted CD4+ and CD8+ T-cell subsets alongside PBMC samples. Longitudinal HAM/TSP and healthy donors were sampled at 3 time-points each (roughly 3-45 month intervals).

The research as a whole found: No identical CDR3 amino acid sequences were found to be shared among expanded clones across subjects, suggesting that TCR-beta repertoires were private in all groups. The highest TCR clonal expansion was observed in HAM/TSP patients, whereas the lowest was observed in MS patients, even when compared with healthy controls.

cDNA synthesis used template-switch 5'RACE with a primer carrying a 10-nucleotide random unique molecular identifier tagging each TCR transcript. Over 180 million TCR-beta sequences, covering 15-18 subjects, were produced in each sequencing run. The RNeasy kit was used to extract total RNA. The KAPA Real-time Library Amplification kit was used to amplify TCR-beta VDJ regions with primers targeting the TCR constant region and the 5'RACE anchor. Sample indexes and Illumina adaptors were added in a first PCR, and a second PCR then increased library yield. After Ampure bead purification, the TCR product of roughly 650 bp was size-selected on a 2% E-gel SizeSelection system. Library quality was checked on a Bioanalyzer, concentration was measured with Qubit, and libraries were quantified with the Kapa Library Quantification kit before pooling. An Illumina HiSeq 2500 sequenced the libraries paired-end 2 x 150 bp. To increase sequence diversity, roughly 23-30% phiX was spiked into each library pool. In the authors' own workflow: The UMI-based MiGEC pipeline processed quality-filtered reads and removed over 85% of raw TCR sequences during error correction. IMGT germline references were used for aligning VDJ genes, and each clonotype was defined as a unique CDR3 amino acid sequence together with its V-J genes. VDJtools evaluated clonal expansion, Shannon diversity and CDR3 relatedness (CalcPairwiseDistances, ClusterSamples); CLCbio workbench built phylogenetic trees. Using coefficient-of-variation modelling across technical triplicates, the study counted a clone as expanded if it had at least 8 unique UMIs. The public reads were quality trimmed at Q25 with fastp and then assembled into clones with MiXCR by TCRdb, keeping productive beta chains. A single entry per CDR3 protein holds the most common genes and DNA from its merged rows. The V and J calls come from TCRdb's annotation, not from the publication. Counted in this sample were 93,000 or so distinct CDR3 sequences; 9.5% to 14% of them appeared once. The ten largest account for 2.5% to 4% of the sample.

Reading the label with the study, this specimen's time point is: longitudinal time-point 3. For unsorted PBMC libraries, 2 million PBMCs were used after storage in RNAlater at -80 degrees C until RNA extraction. Peripheral blood was subjected to Ficoll-Hypaque density gradient centrifugation to isolate PBMCs, which were then cryopreserved in liquid nitrogen. For this chain, trimming is 4 bases at the V end and 2 bases at the J end, and the number of junction bases without a gene match is 4. The germline V gene encodes CDR1 SGHRS and CDR2 YFSETQ. The CDR3 contains 14 residues, cysteine and phenylalanine counted. The sequence is cut down to CDR3 DNA, 42 bases in frame from base 1.

The origin of this receptor is a female donor with HTLV-1-associated myelopathy (HAM/TSP). The sequence joins TRBV5-1 to TRBJ2-3; TRBD1 matches 7 bases in the middle. Source material: PBMCs. The CDR3 amino acid sequence is: CASSVGQVTDTQYF. Read as DNA, the sequence is TGCGCCAGCAGCGTAGGACAGGTCACAGATACGCAGTATTTT.